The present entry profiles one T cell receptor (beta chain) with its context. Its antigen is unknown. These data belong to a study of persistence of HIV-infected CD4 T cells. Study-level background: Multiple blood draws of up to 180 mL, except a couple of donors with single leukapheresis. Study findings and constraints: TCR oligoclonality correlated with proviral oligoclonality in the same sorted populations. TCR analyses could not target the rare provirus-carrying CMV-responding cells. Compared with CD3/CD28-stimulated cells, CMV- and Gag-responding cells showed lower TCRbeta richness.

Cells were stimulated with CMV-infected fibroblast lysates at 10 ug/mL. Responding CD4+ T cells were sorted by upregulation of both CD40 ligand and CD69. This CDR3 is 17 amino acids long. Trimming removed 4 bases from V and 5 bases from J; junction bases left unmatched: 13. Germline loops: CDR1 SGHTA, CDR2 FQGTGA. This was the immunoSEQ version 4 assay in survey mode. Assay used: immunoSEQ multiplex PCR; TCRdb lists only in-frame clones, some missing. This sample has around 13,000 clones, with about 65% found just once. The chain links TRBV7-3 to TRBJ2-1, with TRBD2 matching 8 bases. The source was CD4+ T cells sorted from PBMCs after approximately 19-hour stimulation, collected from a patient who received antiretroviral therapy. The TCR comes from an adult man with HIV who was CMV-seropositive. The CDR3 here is CASSSLPPGLEHNEQFF. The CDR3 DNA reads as TGTGCCAGCAGCTCTCTCCCCCCGGGACTAGAGCACAATGAGCAGTTCTTC.